This TCR beta chain was retrieved from a study of T cell responses to AZD1222 COVID-19 vaccine. Broader study findings: Regions left unmutated in variants are reportedly the target of nearly half of spike-specific TCRs. The span of vaccine-associated CD4 TCRs extended across spike, with dominance at 160-218 and 743-854. Increased Spike-specific TCR breadth and depth were observed after two AZD1222 doses.

Libraries were prepared by immunoSEQ multiplex PCR; TCRdb keeps only in-frame clonotypes and omits some of them. The profile shows 150,000 to 200,000 clones, 88% of them singletons. Germline CDR1 reads SNHLY; CDR2 reads FYNNEI. The CDR3 length is 14 residues. V was pared by 5 bases and J by 2 bases, with 10 bases between. A note on this clone: Its antigen is currently unknown.

This chain joins TRBV2 and TRBJ1-3; D is unclear. Sequencing used peripheral blood, obtained 28 days after the second AZD1222 dose. The source is an adult who received the AZD1222 COVID-19 vaccine. In nucleotides, the CDR3 is TGTGCCAGCAGTCGGGGAAGTGCTGGAAACACCATATATTTT. It specifies CASSRGSAGNTIYF.